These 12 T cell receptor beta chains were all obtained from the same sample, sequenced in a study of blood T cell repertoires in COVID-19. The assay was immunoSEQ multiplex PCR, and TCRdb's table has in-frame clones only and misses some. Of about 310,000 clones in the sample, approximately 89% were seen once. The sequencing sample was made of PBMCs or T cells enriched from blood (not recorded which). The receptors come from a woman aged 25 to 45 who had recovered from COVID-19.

CDR3 protein: CASRLLYNPDTQYF. CDR3 DNA: TGTGCTAGCCGCCTTCTGTACAATCCCGATACGCAGTATTTT. The rearrangement links TRBV12-5 to TRBJ2-3; D remains unclear. The CDR3 covers 14 residues. Per the germline V gene, CDR1 is LGHNT and CDR2 is FRNRAP. V was clipped by 9 bases and J by 6 bases, with 19 bases between them.

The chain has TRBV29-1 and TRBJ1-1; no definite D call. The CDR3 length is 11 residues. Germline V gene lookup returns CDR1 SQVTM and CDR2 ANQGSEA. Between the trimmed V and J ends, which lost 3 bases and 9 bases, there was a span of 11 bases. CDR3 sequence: CSVEVGRKAFF. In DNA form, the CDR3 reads TGCAGCGTTGAGGTGGGCCGAAAAGCTTTCTTT.

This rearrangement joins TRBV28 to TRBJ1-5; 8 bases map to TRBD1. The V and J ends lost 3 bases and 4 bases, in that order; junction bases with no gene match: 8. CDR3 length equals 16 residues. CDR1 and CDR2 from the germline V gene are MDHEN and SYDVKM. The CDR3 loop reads CASSFGGQGRNQPQHF. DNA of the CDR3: TGTGCCAGCAGTTTTGGAGGACAGGGTAGGAATCAGCCCCAGCATTTT.

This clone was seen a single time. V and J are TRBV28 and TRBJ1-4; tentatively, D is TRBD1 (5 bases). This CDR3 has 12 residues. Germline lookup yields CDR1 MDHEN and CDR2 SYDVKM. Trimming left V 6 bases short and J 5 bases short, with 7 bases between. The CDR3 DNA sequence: TGTGCCAGCAGATCAGGGAATGAAAAACTGTTTTTT. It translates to CASRSGNEKLFF.

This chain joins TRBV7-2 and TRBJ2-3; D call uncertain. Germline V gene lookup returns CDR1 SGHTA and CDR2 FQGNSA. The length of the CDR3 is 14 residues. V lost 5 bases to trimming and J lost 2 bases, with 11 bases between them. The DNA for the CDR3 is TGTGCCAGCAGCATTTATCAGAACACAGATACGCAGTATTTT. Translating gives CASSIYQNTDTQYF.

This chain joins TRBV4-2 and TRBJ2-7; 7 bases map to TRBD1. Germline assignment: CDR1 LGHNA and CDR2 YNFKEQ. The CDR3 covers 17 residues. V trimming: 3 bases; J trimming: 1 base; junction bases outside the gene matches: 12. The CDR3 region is CASSQDKTGATSYEQYF. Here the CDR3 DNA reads TGTGCCAGCAGCCAGGATAAAACAGGGGCCACTTCCTACGAGCAGTACTTC.

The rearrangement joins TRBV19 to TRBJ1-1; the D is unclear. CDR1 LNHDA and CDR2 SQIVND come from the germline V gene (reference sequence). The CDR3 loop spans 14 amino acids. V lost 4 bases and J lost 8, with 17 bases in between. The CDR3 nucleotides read TGTGCCAGTAGTACCCAGCTTAGTGAGGCGGAAGCTTTCTTT. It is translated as CASSTQLSEAEAFF.

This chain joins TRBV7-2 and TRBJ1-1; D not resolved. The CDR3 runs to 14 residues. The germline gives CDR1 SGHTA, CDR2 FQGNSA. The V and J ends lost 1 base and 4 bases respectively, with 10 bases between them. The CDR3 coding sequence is TGTGCCAGCAGCTTAGTACCAGATGGCACTGAAGCTTTCTTT. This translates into CASSLVPDGTEAFF.

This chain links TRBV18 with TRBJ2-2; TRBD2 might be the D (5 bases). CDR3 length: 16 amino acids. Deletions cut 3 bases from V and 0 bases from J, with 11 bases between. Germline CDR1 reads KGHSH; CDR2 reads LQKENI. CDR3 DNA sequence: TGTGCCAGCTCACCCGGAGGCAGATCGAACACCGGGGAGCTGTTTTTT. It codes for CASSPGGRSNTGELFF.

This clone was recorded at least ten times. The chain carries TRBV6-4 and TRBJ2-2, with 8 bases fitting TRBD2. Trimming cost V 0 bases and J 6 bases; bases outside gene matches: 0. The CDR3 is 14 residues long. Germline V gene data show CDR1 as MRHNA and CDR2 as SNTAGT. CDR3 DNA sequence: TGTGCCAGCAGTGACTCAGCGGGAGCCGGGGAGCTGTTTTTT. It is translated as CASSDSAGAGELFF.

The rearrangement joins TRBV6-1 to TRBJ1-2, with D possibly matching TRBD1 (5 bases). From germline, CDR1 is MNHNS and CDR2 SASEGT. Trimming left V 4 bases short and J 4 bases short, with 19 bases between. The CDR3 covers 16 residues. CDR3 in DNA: TGTGCCAGCAGTGTCCCTCGTATTCAGGGACTCTATGGCTACACCTTC. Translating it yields CASSVPRIQGLYGYTF.

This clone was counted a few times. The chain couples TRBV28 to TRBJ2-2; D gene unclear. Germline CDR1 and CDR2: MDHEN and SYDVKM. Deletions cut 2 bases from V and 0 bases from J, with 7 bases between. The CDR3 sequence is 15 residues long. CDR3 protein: CASSLVNTNTGELFF. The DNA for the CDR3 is TGTGCCAGCAGTTTAGTTAATACGAACACCGGGGAGCTGTTTTTT.